These T cell receptor beta chains were read from a single sample in a study of blood T cells in healthy people across ages. MiXCR, run by TCRdb on the 5' RACE reads, gives a single entry per CDR3 protein. The table shows 1.5 million to 2 million distinct CDR3 sequences, with 28% occurring only once. Sequencing input: blood. These receptors were taken from a woman aged 25 to 39 in good health. CDR3s include the opening cysteine and the closing phenylalanine or tryptophan. The order of the fields is V gene, J gene, clone size, D gene, CDR3 DNA, CDR3 protein. The D gene is left open where the match is weak. A clone size is listed for some rows: how often the clone was seen (once, few, many), or a class if it is expanded.

>TRBV6-4|TRBJ2-5|.|.
TGTGCCAGCAGTTCTACCCCCGGGGCACGCTGGCCCGGGAGACAAGAGACCCAGTACTTC
CASSSTPGARWPGRQETQYF
>TRBV7-6|TRBJ2-1|.|.
TGTGCCAGCAGCTTAGGGGCGGTACATCGGAATGAGCAGTTCTTC
CASSLGAVHRNEQFF
>TRBV29-1|TRBJ2-7|.|.
TGCAGCGTTGAAAGTATCTCGAGGGTAGGATCGTCCTACGAGCAGTACTTC
CSVESISRVGSSYEQYF
>TRBV5-1|TRBJ2-5|.|.
TGCGCCAGCAGCTTGCGGCAGCCAGAGACCCAGTACTTC
CASSLRQPETQYF
>TRBV20-1|TRBJ1-6|.|TRBD1
TGCAGTGCTAGGCGGACAGGGACCAAAAATTCACCCCTCCACTTT
CSARRTGTKNSPLHF
>TRBV28|TRBJ2-7|.|.
TGTGCCAGCATTTTAGGAGGGGGGATATCCTACGAGCAGTACTTC
CASILGGGISYEQYF
>TRBV29-1|TRBJ2-5|.|TRBD1
TGCAGCGTTGAACAGGGGGCGGTTGGAGAGACCCAGTACTTC
CSVEQGAVGETQYF
>TRBV4-2|TRBJ1-2|few|.
TGTGCCAGCAGCCGCACCCTTCTCGGCTACACCTTC
CASSRTLLGYTF
>TRBV30|TRBJ2-4|few|TRBD2
TGTGCCTGGAGTGCGGGGGGAGGGTACATTCAGTACTTC
CAWSAGGGYIQYF
>TRBV5-8|TRBJ2-7|.|.
TGTACCAGCAGCTTAGCACCCAGGGGGGAGCGGCTGAACTTCTACGAGCAGTACTTC
CTSSLAPRGERLNFYEQYF
>TRBV2|TRBJ1-2|few|TRBD1
TGTGCCAGCAGGGCCGGACAGGGGTTCTATGGCTACACCTTC
CASRAGQGFYGYTF
>TRBV7-9|TRBJ1-2|.|.
TGTGCCGGCAGCTTAGACTTCGGGGGCCGTTATGGCCACACCTTC
CAGSLDFGGRYGHTF
>TRBV29-1|TRBJ2-1|.|.
TGCAGCGTTGGACAGATTGTTGGGAATGAGCAGTTCTTC
CSVGQIVGNEQFF
>TRBV28|TRBJ2-7|many|.
TGTGCCAGCGGGAACTCCTACGAGCAGTACTTC
CASGNSYEQYF
>TRBV6-5|TRBJ1-1|few|.
TGTGTCAGCAGTTACATGGCAGGGTATCGCACTGAAGCTTTCTTT
CVSSYMAGYRTEAFF
>TRBV12-3/TRBV12-4|TRBJ2-3|.|TRBD1
TGTGCCAGCAGTTTCGGGACAGGGATCGCCAATGCGCAGTATTTT
CASSFGTGIANAQYF
>TRBV4-3|TRBJ1-1|few|TRBD1
TGCGCCAGCAGCCACTTTGGACAGGGGGCTGGCACTGAAGCTTTCTTT
CASSHFGQGAGTEAFF
>TRBV15|TRBJ2-3|.|.
TGTGCCACCAGGTCGCCGGGAAAAGCCACAGATACGCAGTATTTT
CATRSPGKATDTQYF
>TRBV10-2|TRBJ2-7|few|TRBD2
TGCGCCAGCAGTGCGGGACGGGGGGGCTACGAGCAGTACTTC
CASSAGRGGYEQYF
>TRBV25-1|TRBJ2-1|.|.
TGTGCCAGCAGTGAATCTATCCAAGGTGAGCAGTTCTTC
CASSESIQGEQFF
>TRBV4-1|TRBJ2-5|many|TRBD2
TGCGCCAGCAGCCAAGATGAGTCTTTCCTAGCGGGGGAGACCCAGTACTTC
CASSQDESFLAGETQYF
>TRBV4-3|TRBJ2-1|.|.
TGCGCCAGCAGCCAAGATGGTGCGAACAATGAGCAGTTCTTC
CASSQDGANNEQFF
>TRBV10-2|TRBJ2-1|many|TRBD2
TGCGCCAGCAGTGTTGTGGGAGGGGAGAATGAGCAGTTCTTC
CASSVVGGENEQFF
>TRBV20-1|TRBJ1-4|few|.
TGCAGTGCTAGAGCGGGCAGCTATAATGAAAAACTGTTTTTT
CSARAGSYNEKLFF
>TRBV9|TRBJ2-2|.|.
TGTGCCAGCAACCCGGGACAAACGAACACCGGGGAGCGGTTTTTT
CASNPGQTNTGERFF
>TRBV7-9|TRBJ2-1|many|.
TGTGCCAGCAGCCTCAATCTGAACAATGAGCAGTTCTTC
CASSLNLNNEQFF
>TRBV12-5|TRBJ1-1|.|.
TGTGCTAGTGGTTTGCGTCGGTCCCGGGTGGGGAACACTGAAGCTTTCTTT
CASGLRRSRVGNTEAFF
>TRBV5-5|TRBJ2-7|.|.
TGTGCCAGCAGCTTGGTTCGGAACTCCTACGAGCAGTACTTC
CASSLVRNSYEQYF
>TRBV6-5|TRBJ2-7|.|.
TGTGCCAGCAGAACCACCGGGACAACCCCCTACGAGCAGTACTTC
CASRTTGTTPYEQYF
>TRBV20-1|TRBJ2-1|.|TRBD2
TGCAGTGCCCCCAGTTGGGCGGGGGGGCCAGGCAATGAGCAGTTCTTC
CSAPSWAGGPGNEQFF
>TRBV10-3|TRBJ1-2|few|.
TGTGCCATCAGTGACCGGGACCCCTATGGCTACACCTTC
CAISDRDPYGYTF
>TRBV11-2|TRBJ2-2|.|.
TGTGCCAGCAGCATACGGGGAGTCGTGGACACCGGGGAGCTGTTTTTT
CASSIRGVVDTGELFF
>TRBV7-2|TRBJ2-1|few|.
TGTGCCAGCAGCTTATTATCAGTAAATGAGCAGTTCTTC
CASSLLSVNEQFF
>TRBV7-9|TRBJ1-1|.|.
TGTGCCAGCAGCTACGACCAAGACACTGAAGCTTTCTTT
CASSYDQDTEAFF
>TRBV27|TRBJ1-6|.|.
TGTGCCAGCAGAGAAAAGGAGGGAATGCTTAATTCACCCCTCCACTTT
CASREKEGMLNSPLHF
>TRBV29-1|TRBJ1-1|.|.
TGCAGCGTTGTCCGGCACGGGGCAGGCGCTGAAGCTTTCTTT
CSVVRHGAGAEAFF
>TRBV9|TRBJ2-3|.|TRBD1
TGTGCCAGCAGCGGGGGACAGCCTGGGGCAGATACGCAGTATTTT
CASSGGQPGADTQYF
>TRBV7-9|TRBJ2-7|.|.
TGTGCCAGCAGCTTAGATGGGAGTGCAGGCTACGAGCAGTACTTC
CASSLDGSAGYEQYF
>TRBV2|TRBJ2-7|.|.
TGTGCCAGCAGTGAAGCAGAGATAGGACAAGCCTACGAGCAGTACTTC
CASSEAEIGQAYEQYF
>TRBV7-9|TRBJ2-1|many|TRBD2
TGTGCCAGCAGCGGATTGACTAGCGGGAACTACAATGAGCAGTTCTTC
CASSGLTSGNYNEQFF
>TRBV29-1|TRBJ1-4|few|TRBD1
TGCAACGTTGTCAGACAGGGGCCTAATGAAAAACTGTTTTTT
CNVVRQGPNEKLFF
>TRBV21-1|TRBJ2-7|.|.
TGTGCCAGCAGCGCCGAACAGGGGGAGGGCTACGAGCAGTACTTC
CASSAEQGEGYEQYF
>TRBV28|TRBJ2-3|.|.
TGTGCCAGCAGTTTCCAGGAGTGGGAAACAGATACGCAGTATTTT
CASSFQEWETDTQYF